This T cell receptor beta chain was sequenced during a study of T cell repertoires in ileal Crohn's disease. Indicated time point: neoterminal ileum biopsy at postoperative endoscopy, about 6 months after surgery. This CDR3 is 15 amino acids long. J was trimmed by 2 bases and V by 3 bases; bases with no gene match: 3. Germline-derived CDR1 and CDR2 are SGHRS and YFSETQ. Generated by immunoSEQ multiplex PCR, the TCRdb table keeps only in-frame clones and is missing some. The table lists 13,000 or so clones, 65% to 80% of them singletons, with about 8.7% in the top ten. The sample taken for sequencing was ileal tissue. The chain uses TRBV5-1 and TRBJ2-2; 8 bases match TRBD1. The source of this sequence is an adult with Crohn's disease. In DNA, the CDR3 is TGCGCCAGCAGCTCCGGGACAGGAAACACCGGGGAGCTGTTTTTT. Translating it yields CASSSGTGNTGELFF.